The 27 T cell receptor beta chains reported below all come from one sample, sequenced in a study of T cell responses to AZD1222 COVID-19 vaccine. Method: immunoSEQ multiplex PCR; TCRdb's copy keeps in-frame clones and lacks some. The table lists about 220,000 clones, around 93% of them singletons, with 1% in the top ten. The specimen comprised peripheral blood, sampled on day 0 of MenACWY control vaccination. These receptor sequences come from an adult in good health.

This clone showed up just once. The V call is TRBV11-2, the J call TRBJ1-6, with D possibly TRBD1 on 6 matching bases. Trimming removed 4 bases from V and 1 base from J, with 14 bases in between. The V gene's germline CDR1 is SGHAT and CDR2 FQNNGV. CDR3 length: 17 residues. CDR3 coding DNA: TGTGCCAGCAGCTCTATATGGACAGATTCCTATAATTCACCCCTCCACTTT. The encoded protein is CASSSIWTDSYNSPLHF.

This rearrangement joins TRBV5-4 to TRBJ1-1; 8 bases are shared with TRBD1. The V gene's germline CDR1 is SGHNT and CDR2 YYREEE (reference sequence). Trimming removed 0 bases from V and 1 base from J; junction bases left unmatched: 5. The CDR3 extends over 16 amino acids. The CDR3 sequence is CASSLGQGATNTEAFF. CDR3 DNA: TGTGCCAGCAGCTTGGGGCAGGGGGCCACGAACACTGAAGCTTTCTTT.

V gene TRBV7-2 combines with J gene TRBJ1-1; D call uncertain. V lost 1 base and J 0 bases, leaving 6 bases between the germline ends. This CDR3 region has 14 residues. The germline gives CDR1 SGHTA, CDR2 FQGNSA. The CDR3 nucleotides are TGTGCCAGCAGCTTAGTACGGATGAACACTGAAGCTTTCTTT. Translation gives CASSLVRMNTEAFF.

The V gene is TRBV6-2 or TRBV6-3, the J gene TRBJ2-5; D ambiguous. The CDR3 covers 16 residues. The V gene lost 6 bases and the J gene lost 0 bases, with 17 bases spanning the gap. Germline V gene lookup returns CDR1 MNHEY and CDR2 SVGEGT. CDR3 region: CASSLLDQVNQETQYF. The CDR3 DNA reads TGTGCCAGCAGCCTACTCGATCAGGTCAACCAAGAGACCCAGTACTTC.

The rearrangement links TRBV25-1 to TRBJ1-2; D remains ambiguous. The CDR3 loop spans 13 amino acids. Germline assignment: CDR1 MGHDK and CDR2 SYGVNS. V shed 3 bases and J shed 8 bases, with 13 bases lying between them. The CDR3 sequence is CASSDIERIGYTF. The CDR3 DNA is TGTGCCAGCAGTGATATAGAGAGGATAGGCTACACCTTC.

The CDR3 nucleotides read TGTGCCAGCAGTGCCAGGGATCATGGCTACACCTTC. Amino acid sequence: CASSARDHGYTF. The rearrangement links TRBV6-2 or TRBV6-3 to TRBJ1-2; possibly TRBD1 for D (5 bases). Per the germline V gene, CDR1 is MNHEY and CDR2 is SVGEGT. The germline V and J ends were trimmed by 5 bases and 6 bases, with 10 bases remaining between them. The CDR3 is made up of 12 amino acids.

The genes are TRBV18 and TRBJ1-1; 8 nucleotides agree with TRBD1. The V gene's germline CDR1 is KGHSH and CDR2 LQKENI. With V trimmed by 3 bases and J by 3 bases, 15 bases remained unmatched. The CDR3 is made up of 18 amino acids. CDR3 nucleotides: TGTGCCAGCTCACCGACCATTAGAGGACAGGGTAAACACACTGAAGCTTTCTTT. Protein sequence: CASSPTIRGQGKHTEAFF. Drawing the rest from reference TRBV18 and TRBJ1-1, the complete variable domain is NAGVMQNPRHLVRRRGQEARLRCSPMKGHSHVYWYRQLPEEGLKFMVYLQKENIIDESGMPKERFSAEFPKEGPSILRIQQVVRGDSAAYFCASSPTIRGQGKHTEAFFGQGTRLTVV.

This clone was counted once. The chain links TRBV6-1 to TRBJ1-6; TRBD1 matches at 9 bases. This CDR3 has 18 amino acids. V trimming: 0 bases; J trimming: 2 bases; junction bases outside the gene matches: 5. The germline V gene encodes CDR1 MNHNS and CDR2 SASEGT. This chain's CDR3 is CASSEALTGGTYNSPLHF. The CDR3 nucleotides read TGTGCCAGCAGTGAAGCATTGACAGGGGGAACCTATAATTCACCCCTCCACTTT.

This rearrangement joins TRBV5-1 to TRBJ1-2; 7 positions agree with TRBD1. This CDR3 spans 15 amino acids. The trim removed 0 bases at V and 2 bases at J, leaving 4 bases unmatched. The germline V gene encodes CDR1 SGHRS and CDR2 YFSETQ. CDR3 loop: CASSLAGQPNYGYTF. For the CDR3, the DNA is TGCGCCAGCAGCTTGGCGGGACAGCCAAACTATGGCTACACCTTC.

The chain combines TRBV9 with TRBJ1-1; 7 bases fit TRBD1. The CDR3 is made up of 14 amino acids. Germline CDR1 reads SGDLS; CDR2 reads YYNGEE. With V trimmed by 0 bases and J by 5 bases, 4 bases remained unmatched. CDR3 protein: CASSVDRGGTEAFF. CDR3 bases: TGTGCCAGCAGCGTAGACAGGGGAGGGACTGAAGCTTTCTTT. The whole variable domain, filled in from reference TRBV9 and TRBJ1-1, reads DSGVTQTPKHLITATGQRVTLRCSPRSGDLSVYWYQQSLDQGLQFLIQYYNGEERAKGNILERFSAQQFPDLHSELNLSSLELGDSALYFCASSVDRGGTEAFFGQGTRLTVV.

The rearrangement uses TRBV27 and TRBJ2-1, with 12 bases matching TRBD2. V lost 6 bases, J lost 7 bases, and 4 bases stayed unmatched. Germline V gives CDR1 MNHEY, CDR2 SMNVEV (reference sequence). The CDR3 runs 14 residues. CDR3 sequence (DNA): TGTGCCAGCAGCCGGACTAGCGGGGTGAATGAGCAGTTCTTC. Its protein product is CASSRTSGVNEQFF.

The sample holds one count of this clone. The CDR3 loop is CAISGTGMNTEAFF. The DNA of the CDR3 is TGTGCCATCAGTGGGACGGGCATGAACACTGAAGCTTTCTTT. The J gene is TRBJ1-1, the V gene TRBV10-3; D is uncertain. V was shortened by 4 bases and J by 0 bases, with 9 bases between the two germline ends. The length of the CDR3 is 14 residues. The germline V gene encodes CDR1 ENHRY and CDR2 SYGVKD.

The rearrangement links TRBV19 to TRBJ1-5; 7 bases map to TRBD1. Per the germline V gene, CDR1 is LNHDA and CDR2 is SQIVND (reference sequence). Losses at the gene ends were 4 bases for V and 7 bases for J; bases not matched to a gene: 10. The CDR3 runs 15 residues. The CDR3 is CASSKWTGGGQPQHF. CDR3 nucleotides: TGTGCCAGTAGTAAATGGACAGGAGGAGGCCAGCCCCAGCATTTT.

V gene TRBV4-2 combines with J gene TRBJ1-5; 9 nucleotides agree with TRBD1. Per germline, CDR1 LGHNA and CDR2 YNFKEQ. The CDR3 covers 17 residues. Trimming took 1 base from V and 3 from J; bases not matched to a gene: 7. The CDR3: CASSQVIRTGDNQPQHF. CDR3 coding DNA: TGTGCCAGCAGCCAAGTGATAAGGACAGGGGACAATCAGCCCCAGCATTTT.

V is TRBV3-1 (or the pseudogene TRBV3-2) and J is TRBJ1-6, with D unclear. The germline V gene has CDR1 LGHDT and CDR2 YNNKEL (reference sequence). This CDR3 has 12 residues. The CDR3 spells CAGQIGNSPLHF. CDR3 bases: TGTGCAGGGCAAATCGGGAATTCACCCCTCCACTTT.

The rearrangement uses TRBV6-5 and TRBJ1-4, with a possible D match to TRBD1 (5 bases). The CDR3 is 14 amino acids. V lost 8 bases to trimming and J lost 0 bases, with 10 bases between them. The V gene's germline CDR1 is MNHEY and CDR2 SVGAGI. Here the CDR3 DNA reads TGTGCCAGCGGACGACAGACAACTAATGAAAAACTGTTTTTT. Protein sequence: CASGRQTTNEKLFF.

The V and J genes are TRBV5-1 and TRBJ2-5, with D perhaps TRBD1 or TRBD2 (6 bases each). This CDR3 is built from 13 residues. Trimming stripped 4 bases from V and 5 bases from J, with 12 bases between. Germline CDR1 is SGHRS and CDR2 is YFSETQ. Here the CDR3 DNA reads TGCGCCAGCAGCGGTTTAGGGGGGGAGACCCAGTACTTC. Amino acid sequence: CASSGLGGETQYF.

The chain carries TRBV7-2 and TRBJ2-2; 7 bases are shared with TRBD1. Trimming at V came to 5 bases and at J to 5 bases, leaving 11 bases not matched to a gene. CDR1 and CDR2 (germline): SGHTA, FQGNSA. CDR3 length: 16 amino acids. DNA of the CDR3: TGTGCCAGCAGCGCCTCCGGGACAGAAAAGACCGGGGAGCTGTTTTTT. It specifies CASSASGTEKTGELFF. Filled out from reference TRBV7-2 and TRBJ2-2, the complete variable domain reads GAGVSQSPSNKVTEKGKDVELRCDPISGHTALYWYRQSLGQGLEFLIYFQGNSAPDKSGLPSDRFSAERTGGSVSTLTIQRTQQEDSAVYLCASSASGTEKTGELFFGEGSRLTVL.

The J gene is TRBJ1-1, the V gene TRBV6-5, with a tentative D call TRBD1 (6 bases). The germline V gene encodes CDR1 MNHEY and CDR2 SVGAGI. This CDR3 region has 15 residues. V lost 6 bases, J lost 0 bases, and 14 bases lay in between. CDR3 sequence reads: CASSRGGAVNTEAFF. The CDR3 DNA follows: TGTGCCAGCAGCCGTGGGGGGGCCGTGAACACTGAAGCTTTCTTT.

This clone appeared once. The chain has TRBV25-1 and TRBJ2-5, with D possibly TRBD1 on 6 matching bases. Trimming pared 7 bases from V and 4 bases from J, leaving 16 bases between. Germline CDR1 and CDR2: MGHDK and SYGVNS. This CDR3 region has 14 residues. The CDR3 DNA is TGTGCCAGCACTCTGGGAGCAGGGGTAGAGACCCAGTACTTC. This translates into CASTLGAGVETQYF.

The chain joins TRBV5-1 to TRBJ2-7; D unresolved. This CDR3 is 13 amino acids long. V lost 0 bases and J lost 1, with 5 bases in between. The germline CDR1 and CDR2 sequences are SGHRS and YFSETQ. The CDR3 DNA is TGCGCCAGCAGCTTGGACGATTCCTACGAGCAGTACTTC. This encodes CASSLDDSYEQYF.

The V gene is TRBV6-5, the J gene TRBJ1-5; unclear D gene. V was pared by 6 bases and J by 2 bases, with 14 bases between. This CDR3 region has 15 residues. Germline V gene sequence: CDR1 MNHEY, CDR2 SVGAGI. Here the CDR3 reads CASSTGIYGNQPQHF. DNA for the CDR3: TGTGCCAGCAGCACTGGGATATATGGCAATCAGCCCCAGCATTTT.

The chain employs TRBV5-8 and TRBJ1-3; D is unclear. Germline CDR1 reads SGHTS; CDR2 reads YDEGEE. This CDR3 has 15 amino acids. Trimming took off 4 bases at V and 0 bases at J, with 11 bases between the two ends. Written as DNA, the CDR3 is TGTGCCAGCAGCCGGCCCTTGATCTCTGGAAACACCATATATTTT. It codes for CASSRPLISGNTIYF.

The chain employs TRBV6-1 and TRBJ1-2, with a possible D match to TRBD1 (5 bases). Trimming stripped 0 bases from V and 3 bases from J, with 11 bases between. The CDR3 is made up of 15 amino acids. Germline CDR1 is MNHNS and CDR2 is SASEGT. DNA for the CDR3: TGTGCCAGCAGTGAAGCCCGGAGGGGTGACTATGGCTACACCTTC. It codes for CASSEARRGDYGYTF.

The table lists this clone with a count of one. This chain connects TRBV6-5 to TRBJ1-5; 9 bases fit TRBD1. Looked up from germline, CDR1 is MNHEY and CDR2 is SVGAGI. The CDR3 runs 16 residues. The V and J ends lost 0 bases and 5 bases, in that order; junction bases with no gene match: 5. The CDR3 region has the DNA TGTGCCAGCAGTTACTCAGGGACAGGGAAGGATCAGCCCCAGCATTTT. Its protein is CASSYSGTGKDQPQHF.

This clone was seen only once. The chain is built from TRBV6-2 or TRBV6-3 and TRBJ1-4; D not certain. CDR1 and CDR2 (germline): MNHEY, SVGEGT. The CDR3 loop spans 15 amino acids. The V end lost 5 bases, the J end lost 8 bases, and 18 bases lay between the germline ends. CDR3 bases: TGTGCCAGCAGTCCCCACGGCACGTCTGAAGAAAAACTGTTTTTT. Translating it yields CASSPHGTSEEKLFF.

The rearrangement joins TRBV7-9 to TRBJ2-5, with D possibly matching TRBD1 (5 bases). Between the trimmed V and J ends, which lost 2 bases and 2 bases, there was a span of 9 bases. The CDR3 runs 14 residues. Looked up from germline, CDR1 is SEHNR and CDR2 is FQNEAQ (reference sequence). CDR3 protein: CASSLLGPQETQYF. Written as DNA, the CDR3 is TGTGCCAGCAGCTTATTGGGGCCGCAAGAGACCCAGTACTTC.